This TCR beta chain appears in the sequencing data of a study of T cells in localized non-small cell lung cancer. Whole-study findings and limits: Greater T cell density in blood accompanied longer overall survival. Adjacent lung held a median roughly 50 of the top 100 tumor clones. A single tumor region was sequenced, leaving heterogeneity possible. Tumor showed lower T cell clonality than uninvolved adjacent lung, where it was highest.

This CDR3 comprises 11 residues. V lost 6 bases, J lost 6 bases, and 7 bases lay in between. The germline V gene has CDR1 MDHEN and CDR2 SYDVKM. Generated by immunoSEQ multiplex PCR, the TCRdb table keeps only in-frame clones and is missing some. The sample shows 20,000 to 25,000 clones, about 88% of them seen only once. Points on this clone: The antigen is not known.

This clonotype originated in a male donor at least 60 years old with stage I lung adenocarcinoma. The sample was peripheral blood, taken before any cancer treatment. The chain has TRBV28 and TRBJ2-3; D is uncertain. DNA for the CDR3: TGTGCCAGCAGGATCTTGGATACGCAGTATTTT. Translated, it gives CASRILDTQYF. Variable domain in full (rest from reference TRBV28 and TRBJ2-3): DVKVTQSSRYLVKRTGEKVFLECVQDMDHENMFWYRQDPGLGLRLIYFSYDVKMKEKGDIPEGYSVSREKKERFSLILESASTNQTSMYLCASRILDTQYFGPGTRLTVL.